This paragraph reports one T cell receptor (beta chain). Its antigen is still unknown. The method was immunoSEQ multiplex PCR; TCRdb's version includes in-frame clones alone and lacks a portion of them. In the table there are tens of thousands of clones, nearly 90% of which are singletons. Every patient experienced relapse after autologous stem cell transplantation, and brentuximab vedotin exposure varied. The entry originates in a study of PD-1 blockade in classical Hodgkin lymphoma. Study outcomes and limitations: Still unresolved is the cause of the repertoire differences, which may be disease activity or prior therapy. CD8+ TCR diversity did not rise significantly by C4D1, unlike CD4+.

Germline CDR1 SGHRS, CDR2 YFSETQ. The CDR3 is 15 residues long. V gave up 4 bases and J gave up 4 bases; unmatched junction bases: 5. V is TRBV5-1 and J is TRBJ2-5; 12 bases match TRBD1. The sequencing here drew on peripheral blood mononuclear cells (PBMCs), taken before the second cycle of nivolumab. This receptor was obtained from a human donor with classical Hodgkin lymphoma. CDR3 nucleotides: TGCGCCAGCAGCACGGGACAGGGGGCCGGAGAGACCCAGTACTTC. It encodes CASSTGQGAGETQYF.